The sequence of this T cell receptor (beta chain) was determined in a study of blood T cell repertoires in COVID-19. Germline V gene data show CDR1 as SNHLY and CDR2 as FYNNEI. The CDR3 is made up of 16 amino acids. Deletions cut 2 bases from V and 3 bases from J, with 15 bases between. The protocol was immunoSEQ multiplex PCR, while the TCRdb copy is restricted to in-frame clones and leaves out a portion. The sample contains 110,000 to 150,000 clones, 65% to 90% of which appear only once. This chain joins TRBV2 and TRBJ2-3; TRBD2 might be the D (6 bases). Source material: peripheral blood. This TCR was recovered from a human donor in a cohort sampled during active COVID-19. This CDR3 reads CASSEPTSPLTDTQYF. CDR3 nucleotide sequence: TGTGCCAGCAGTGAACCAACTAGCCCCTTAACAGATACGCAGTATTTT.